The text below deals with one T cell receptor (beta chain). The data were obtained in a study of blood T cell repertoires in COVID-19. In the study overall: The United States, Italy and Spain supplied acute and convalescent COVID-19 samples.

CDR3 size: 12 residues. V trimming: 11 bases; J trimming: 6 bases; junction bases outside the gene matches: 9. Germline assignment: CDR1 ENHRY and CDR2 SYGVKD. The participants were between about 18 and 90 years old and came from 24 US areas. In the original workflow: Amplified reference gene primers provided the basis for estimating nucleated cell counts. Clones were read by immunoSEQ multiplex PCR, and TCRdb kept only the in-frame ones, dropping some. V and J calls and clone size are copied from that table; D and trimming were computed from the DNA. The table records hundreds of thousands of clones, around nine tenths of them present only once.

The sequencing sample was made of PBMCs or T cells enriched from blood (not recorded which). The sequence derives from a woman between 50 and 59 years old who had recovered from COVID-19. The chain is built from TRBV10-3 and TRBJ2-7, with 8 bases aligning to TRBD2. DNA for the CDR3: TGTGCCTCGGGGGGGTTCGGGCTCGAGCAGTACTTC. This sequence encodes CASGGFGLEQYF.